This T cell receptor beta chain was obtained from a study of early T cells in non-severe SARS-CoV-2 infection. CDR1 and CDR2 from the germline V gene are KGHSH and LQKENI. The junction had 5 bases not matched to a gene; V was cut back by 0 bases and J by 1 base. This CDR3 is 16 amino acids long. TCRdb processed the 5' RACE reads anew with MiXCR; each CDR3 protein has one entry. The sample includes 95,000 to 110,000 distinct CDR3 sequences, around 10% of them seen just once. This clonotype has a single count. The specimen sequenced was whole blood. V is TRBV18 and J is TRBJ1-1; 7 nucleotides align to TRBD1. This receptor was taken from an adult who was a healthcare worker with PCR-confirmed SARS-CoV-2 infection or an uninfected control (not recorded which). The CDR3 DNA follows: TGTGCCAGCTCACCACCCGTCTGGACAGGGAACACTGAAGCTTTCTTT. Its protein product is CASSPPVWTGNTEAFF.